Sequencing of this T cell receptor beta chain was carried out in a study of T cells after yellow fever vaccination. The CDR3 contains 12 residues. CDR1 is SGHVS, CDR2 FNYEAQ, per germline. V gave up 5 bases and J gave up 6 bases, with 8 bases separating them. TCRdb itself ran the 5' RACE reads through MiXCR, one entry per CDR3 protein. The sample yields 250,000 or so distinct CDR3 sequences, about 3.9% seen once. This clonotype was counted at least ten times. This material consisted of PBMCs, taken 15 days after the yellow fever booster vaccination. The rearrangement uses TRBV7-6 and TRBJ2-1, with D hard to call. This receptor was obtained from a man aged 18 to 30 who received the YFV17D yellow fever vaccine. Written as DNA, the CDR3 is TGTGCCAGCAGCGATGCTGGCAATGAGCAGTTCTTC. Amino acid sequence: CASSDAGNEQFF.